A single sample is the source of the 14 T cell receptor beta chains below, sequenced in a study of blood T cells in healthy people across ages. PCR was performed a second time for about 6 to 11 cycles using a sample-barcoded 5' primer and a J-beta primer mix. TCRdb reprocessed the 5' RACE reads with MiXCR, giving one entry per CDR3 protein. The sample holds 1.5 million to 2 million distinct CDR3 sequences, 30% to 40% seen once. The sample taken for sequencing was blood. The origin of the receptors is a human donor in good health.

J is TRBJ1-1 and V is TRBV4-3; tentative D call: TRBD1 (5 bases). CDR3 size: 16 residues. Germline V gene sequence: CDR1 LGHNA, CDR2 YSLEER. V was cut by 5 bases and J by 1 base, with 17 bases left in between. The CDR3 DNA reads as TGCGCCAGCAGCTTCTACTCCGAGACAGCGAACACTGAAGCTTTCTTT. This codes for CASSFYSETANTEAFF.

This chain joins TRBV28 and TRBJ1-1, with D hard to call. V was trimmed by 6 bases and J by 6 bases, leaving 11 bases between them. Looked up from germline, CDR1 is MDHEN and CDR2 is SYDVKM. There are 12 residues in the CDR3. CDR3: CASRERRAEAFF. For the CDR3, the DNA is TGTGCCAGCAGAGAAAGGAGAGCTGAAGCTTTCTTT.

The chain links TRBV20-1 to TRBJ2-5; possibly TRBD1 for D (5 bases). Germline CDR1 is DFQATT and CDR2 is SNEGSKA (reference sequence). The ends were cut back, 1 base at V and 2 bases at J, with 11 bases in the middle. This CDR3 has 14 amino acids. DNA for the CDR3: TGCAGTGCTAGAGTTCAGGACACTCAAGAGACCCAGTACTTC. Protein sequence: CSARVQDTQETQYF.

This clonotype has only a few counts. The chain has TRBV20-1 and TRBJ2-7; D is unresolved. The germline V gene encodes CDR1 DFQATT and CDR2 SNEGSKA (reference sequence). CDR3 size: 14 residues. The V and J ends lost 0 bases and 1 base respectively, with 10 bases between them. The CDR3 is CSARDTFRSYEQYF. Here the CDR3 DNA reads TGCAGTGCTAGAGACACCTTCCGATCCTACGAGCAGTACTTC.

This clonotype was observed at least ten times. J is TRBJ2-7 and V is TRBV5-6; maybe TRBD2 (7 bases). V lost 3 bases to trimming and J lost 8 bases, with 15 bases between them. Germline CDR1 reads SGHDT; CDR2 reads YYEEEE. This CDR3 has 13 residues. CDR3 in DNA: TGTGCCAGCAGCTGGGGCGCGGGGGACAAGCAGTACTTC. Encoded protein: CASSWGAGDKQYF.

This clonotype was counted only a few times. This chain joins TRBV6-2 or TRBV6-3 and TRBJ2-7; D not resolved. CDR1 and CDR2 (germline): MNHEY, SVGEGT. Trimming removed 5 bases from V and 3 bases from J, with 14 bases in between. CDR3 size: 14 residues. The CDR3 nucleotides are TGTGCCAGCAGTCTTCCGACTGGTAACTACGAGCAGTACTTC. Amino acids: CASSLPTGNYEQYF.

The V and J genes are TRBV7-2 and TRBJ1-1; a weak D match, TRBD1 (6 bases). Germline assignment: CDR1 SGHTA and CDR2 FQGNSA. The CDR3 runs 14 residues. Trimming removed 0 bases at V and 6 bases at J, with 11 bases between. The CDR3 reads CASSLAQGLAEAFF. The CDR3 DNA reads TGTGCCAGCAGCTTAGCGCAGGGGCTCGCTGAAGCTTTCTTT.

This clonotype was seen only once. The V gene is TRBV15, the J gene TRBJ1-2, with D unclear. The germline V and J ends were trimmed by 4 bases and 6 bases, with 12 bases remaining between them. From germline, CDR1 is LNHNV and CDR2 YYDKDF (reference sequence). The CDR3 runs to 13 residues. In nucleotides, the CDR3 is TGTGCCACCAGCACCCCTGAGGCCAATGGCTACACCTTC. Translation: CATSTPEANGYTF.

This clonotype was recorded a few times. The junction does not match germline at one end; this may be a read error. V usage is TRBV7-2 and J usage is TRBJ2-7, with 10 bases identical to TRBD2. This CDR3 contains 14 residues. Germline V gene data show CDR1 as SGHTA and CDR2 as FQGNSA. This CDR3 is CASSLAGDLDEQYF. The DNA for the CDR3 is TGTGCCAGCAGCCTAGCGGGGGATTTGGACGAGCAGTACTTC.

The gene calls are TRBV2 and TRBJ2-1; TRBD2 matches at 8 bases. With V trimmed by 7 bases and J by 4 bases, 18 bases remained unmatched. Germline V gene sequence: CDR1 SNHLY, CDR2 FYNNEI. The CDR3 contains 18 residues. The DNA for the CDR3 is TGTGCCAGCACCGAACAACCACTAGCGGCGGAAAATTACAATGAGCAGTTCTTC. As protein: CASTEQPLAAENYNEQFF.

This clonotype turned up a few times. This chain connects TRBV20-1 to TRBJ2-1, with D uncertain. Trimming removed 1 base from V and 4 bases from J, with 11 bases in between. Germline CDR1 is DFQATT and CDR2 is SNEGSKA (reference sequence). The CDR3 has 14 residues. CDR3 region: CSARGPEGYNEQFF. Written as DNA, the CDR3 is TGCAGTGCTAGAGGCCCCGAAGGGTACAATGAGCAGTTCTTC.

J is TRBJ2-5 and V is TRBV9; perhaps TRBD2 as D (7 bases). Trimming stripped 0 bases from V and 7 bases from J, with 13 bases between. The CDR3 sequence is 14 residues long. CDR1 SGDLS and CDR2 YYNGEE come from the germline V gene. CDR3 sequence reads: CASSVERGGRTQYF. Written as DNA, the CDR3 is TGTGCCAGCAGCGTAGAAAGGGGGGGGAGGACCCAGTACTTC. Together with reference TRBV9 and TRBJ2-5, the CDR3 gives the full variable domain: DSGVTQTPKHLITATGQRVTLRCSPRSGDLSVYWYQQSLDQGLQFLIQYYNGEERAKGNILERFSAQQFPDLHSELNLSSLELGDSALYFCASSVERGGRTQYFGPGTRLLVL.

This clonotype occurred a few times. V and J are TRBV6-1 and TRBJ1-1, with TRBD1 identical over 7 bases. Per germline, CDR1 MNHNS and CDR2 SASEGT. J was trimmed by 4 bases and V by 9 bases; bases with no gene match: 5. The length of the CDR3 is 12 residues. The CDR3 region is CASNRGVTEAFF. CDR3 in DNA: TGTGCCAGTAACAGGGGAGTCACTGAAGCTTTCTTT.

This clonotype was detected a few times. The genes are TRBV5-1 and TRBJ2-5, with 10 bases identical to TRBD2. Germline lookup yields CDR1 SGHRS and CDR2 YFSETQ. The CDR3 is made up of 14 amino acids. V trimming: 3 bases; J trimming: 3 bases; junction bases outside the gene matches: 2. The CDR3 protein is CASSYGLAEETQYF. As DNA, the CDR3 is TGCGCCAGCAGCTACGGACTAGCGGAAGAGACCCAGTACTTC.